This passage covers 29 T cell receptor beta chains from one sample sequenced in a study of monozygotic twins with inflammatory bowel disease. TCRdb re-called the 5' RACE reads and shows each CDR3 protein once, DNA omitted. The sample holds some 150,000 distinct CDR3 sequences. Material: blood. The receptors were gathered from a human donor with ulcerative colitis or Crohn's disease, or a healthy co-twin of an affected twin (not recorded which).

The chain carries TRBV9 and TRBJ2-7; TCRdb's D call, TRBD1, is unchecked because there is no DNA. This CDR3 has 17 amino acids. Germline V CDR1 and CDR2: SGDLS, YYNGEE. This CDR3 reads CASSVGPRGESSYEQYF.

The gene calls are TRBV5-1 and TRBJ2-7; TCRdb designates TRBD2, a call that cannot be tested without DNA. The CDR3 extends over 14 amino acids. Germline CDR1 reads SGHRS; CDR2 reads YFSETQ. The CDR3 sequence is CASSLGDGTGEQYF.

CDR3 sequence reads: CASSFSRAGHSSVTEAFF. The chain recombines TRBV5-6 with TRBJ1-1. Germline V gene lookup returns CDR1 SGHDT and CDR2 YYEEEE. CDR3 length: 18 amino acids. Using reference TRBV5-6 and TRBJ1-1 for the parts outside the CDR3, the full variable domain is DAGVTQSPTHLIKTRGQQVTLRCSPKSGHDTVSWYQQALGQGPQFIFQYYEEEERQRGNFPDRFSGHQFPNYSSELNVNALLLGDSALYLCASSFSRAGHSSVTEAFFGQGTRLTVV.

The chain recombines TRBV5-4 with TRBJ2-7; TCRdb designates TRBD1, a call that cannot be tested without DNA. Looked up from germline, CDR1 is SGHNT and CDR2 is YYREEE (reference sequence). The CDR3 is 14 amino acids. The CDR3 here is CASSLPGPQYEQYF.

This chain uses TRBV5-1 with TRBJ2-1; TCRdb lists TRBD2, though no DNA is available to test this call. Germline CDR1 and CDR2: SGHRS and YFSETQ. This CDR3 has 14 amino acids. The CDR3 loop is CASSWTSGSDEQFF.

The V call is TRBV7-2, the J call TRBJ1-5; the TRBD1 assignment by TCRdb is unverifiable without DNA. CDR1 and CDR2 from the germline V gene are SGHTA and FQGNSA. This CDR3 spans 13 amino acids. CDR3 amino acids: CASSLAQGQPQHF.

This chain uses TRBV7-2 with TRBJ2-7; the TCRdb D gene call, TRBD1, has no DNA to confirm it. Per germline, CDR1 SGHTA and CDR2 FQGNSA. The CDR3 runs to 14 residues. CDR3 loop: CASSTDRVLREQYF.

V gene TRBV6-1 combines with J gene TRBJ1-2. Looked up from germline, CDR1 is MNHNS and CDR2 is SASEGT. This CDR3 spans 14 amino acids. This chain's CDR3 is CASSEARTSYGYTF.

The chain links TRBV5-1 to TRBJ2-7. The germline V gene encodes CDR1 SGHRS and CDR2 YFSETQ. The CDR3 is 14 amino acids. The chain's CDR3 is CASSFDKLDYEQYF.

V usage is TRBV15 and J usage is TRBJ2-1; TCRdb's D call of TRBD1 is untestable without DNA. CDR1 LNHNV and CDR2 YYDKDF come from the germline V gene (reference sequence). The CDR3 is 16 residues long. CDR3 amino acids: CATSRDRGTGVNEQFF. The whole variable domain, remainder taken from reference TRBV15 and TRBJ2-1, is DAMVIQNPRYQVTQFGKPVTLSCSQTLNHNVMYWYQQKSSQAPKLLFHYYDKDFNNEADTPDNFQSRRPNTSFCFLDIRSPGLGDTAMYLCATSRDRGTGVNEQFFGPGTRLTVL.

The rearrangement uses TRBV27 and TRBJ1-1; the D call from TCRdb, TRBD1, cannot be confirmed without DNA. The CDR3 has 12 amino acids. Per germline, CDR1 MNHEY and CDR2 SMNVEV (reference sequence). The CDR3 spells CASRTGFTEAFF.

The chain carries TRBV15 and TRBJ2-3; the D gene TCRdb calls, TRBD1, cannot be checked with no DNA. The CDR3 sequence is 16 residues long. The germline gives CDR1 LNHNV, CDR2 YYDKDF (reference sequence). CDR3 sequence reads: CATSREAGGFTDTQYF.

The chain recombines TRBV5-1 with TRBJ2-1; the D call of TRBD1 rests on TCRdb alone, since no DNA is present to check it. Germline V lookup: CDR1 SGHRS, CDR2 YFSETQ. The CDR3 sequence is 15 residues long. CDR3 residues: CASSPGIGGYNEQFF.

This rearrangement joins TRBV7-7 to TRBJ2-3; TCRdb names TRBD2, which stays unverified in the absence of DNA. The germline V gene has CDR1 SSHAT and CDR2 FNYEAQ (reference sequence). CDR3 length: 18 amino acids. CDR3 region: CASSLNPSTSGGTDTQYF.

CDR3 sequence reads: CASSLPSGATGELFF. The gene calls are TRBV5-1 and TRBJ2-2; TCRdb's D call, TRBD1, is unchecked because there is no DNA. Germline V gene lookup returns CDR1 SGHRS and CDR2 YFSETQ. This CDR3 is built from 15 residues.

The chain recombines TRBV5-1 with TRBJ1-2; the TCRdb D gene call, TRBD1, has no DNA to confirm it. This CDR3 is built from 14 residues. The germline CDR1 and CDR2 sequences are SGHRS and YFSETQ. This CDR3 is CASSLEAGGYGYTF.

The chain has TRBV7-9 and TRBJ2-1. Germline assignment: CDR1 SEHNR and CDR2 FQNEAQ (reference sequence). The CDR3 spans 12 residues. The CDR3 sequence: CASFRTYNEQFF.

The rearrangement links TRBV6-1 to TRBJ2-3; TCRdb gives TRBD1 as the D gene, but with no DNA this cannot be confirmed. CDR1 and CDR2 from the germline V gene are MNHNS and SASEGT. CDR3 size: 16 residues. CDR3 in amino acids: CASSESAGLWGDTQYF.

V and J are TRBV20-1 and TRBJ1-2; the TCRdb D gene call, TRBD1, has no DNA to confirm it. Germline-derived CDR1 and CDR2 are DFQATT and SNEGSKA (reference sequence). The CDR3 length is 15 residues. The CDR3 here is CSARADRGRDYGYTF.

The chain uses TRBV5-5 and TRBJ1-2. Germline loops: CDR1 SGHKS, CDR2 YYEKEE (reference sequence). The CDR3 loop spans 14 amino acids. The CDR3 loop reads CASSPGTAGYGYTF. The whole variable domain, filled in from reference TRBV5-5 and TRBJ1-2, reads DAGVTQSPTHLIKTRGQQVTLRCSPISGHKSVSWYQQVLGQGPQFIFQYYEKEERGRGNFPDRFSARQFPNYSSELNVNALLLGDSALYLCASSPGTAGYGYTFGSGTRLTVV.

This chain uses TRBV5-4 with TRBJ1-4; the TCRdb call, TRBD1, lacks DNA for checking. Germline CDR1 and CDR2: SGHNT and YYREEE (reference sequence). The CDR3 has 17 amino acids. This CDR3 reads CASSSTGKGLTNEKLFF.

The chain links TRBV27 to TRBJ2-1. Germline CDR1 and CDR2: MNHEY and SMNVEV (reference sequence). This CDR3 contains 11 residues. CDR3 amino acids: CASSLGNEQFF.

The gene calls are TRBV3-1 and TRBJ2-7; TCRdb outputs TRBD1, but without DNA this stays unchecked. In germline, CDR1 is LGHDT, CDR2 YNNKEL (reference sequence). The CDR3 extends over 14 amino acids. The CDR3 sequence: CASSLQDRFYEQYF.

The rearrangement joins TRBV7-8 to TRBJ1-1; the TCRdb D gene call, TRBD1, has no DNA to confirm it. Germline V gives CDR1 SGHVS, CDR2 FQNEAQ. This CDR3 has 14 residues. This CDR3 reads CASSLSRGNTEAFF.

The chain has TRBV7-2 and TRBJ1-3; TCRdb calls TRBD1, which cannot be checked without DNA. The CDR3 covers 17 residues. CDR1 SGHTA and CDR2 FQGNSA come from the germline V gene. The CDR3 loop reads CASSSTYRGRTGNTIYF.

CDR3 loop: CASTRGGGAAYNSPLHF. The chain joins TRBV6-1 to TRBJ1-6; TCRdb's D gene call, TRBD1, goes unchecked for lack of DNA. CDR1 MNHNS and CDR2 SASEGT come from the germline V gene. The CDR3 has 17 amino acids.

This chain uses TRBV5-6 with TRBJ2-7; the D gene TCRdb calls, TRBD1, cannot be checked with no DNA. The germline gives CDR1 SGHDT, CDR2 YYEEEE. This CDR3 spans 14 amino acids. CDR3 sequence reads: CASSLGEGTHEQYF.

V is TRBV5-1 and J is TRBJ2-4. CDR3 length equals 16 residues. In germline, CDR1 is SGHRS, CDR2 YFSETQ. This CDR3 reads CASSLVGDIAKNIQYF.

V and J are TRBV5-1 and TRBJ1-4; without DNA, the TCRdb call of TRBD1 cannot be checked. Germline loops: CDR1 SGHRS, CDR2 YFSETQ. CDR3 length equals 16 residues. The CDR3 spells CASSLMQGWTNEKLFF.